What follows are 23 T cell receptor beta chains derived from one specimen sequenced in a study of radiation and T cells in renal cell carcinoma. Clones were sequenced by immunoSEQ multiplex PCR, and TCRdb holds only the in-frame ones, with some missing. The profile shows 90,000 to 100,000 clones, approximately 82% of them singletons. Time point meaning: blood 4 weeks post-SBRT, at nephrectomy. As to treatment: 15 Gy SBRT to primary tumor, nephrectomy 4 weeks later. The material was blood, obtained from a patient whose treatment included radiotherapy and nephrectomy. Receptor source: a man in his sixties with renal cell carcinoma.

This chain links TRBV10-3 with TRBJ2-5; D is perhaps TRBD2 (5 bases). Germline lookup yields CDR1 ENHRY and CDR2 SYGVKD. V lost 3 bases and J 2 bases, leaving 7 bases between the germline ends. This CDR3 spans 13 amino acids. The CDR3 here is CAISDGRQETQYF. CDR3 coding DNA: TGTGCCATCAGTGATGGGAGACAAGAGACCCAGTACTTC.

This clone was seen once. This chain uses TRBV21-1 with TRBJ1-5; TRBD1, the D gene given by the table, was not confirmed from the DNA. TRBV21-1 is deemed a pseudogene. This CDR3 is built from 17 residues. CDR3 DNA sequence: TGTGCCAGCAGCAAAGCGCTTTTCAGTTATAGCAATCAGCCCCAGCATTTT. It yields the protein CASSKALFSYSNQPQHF.

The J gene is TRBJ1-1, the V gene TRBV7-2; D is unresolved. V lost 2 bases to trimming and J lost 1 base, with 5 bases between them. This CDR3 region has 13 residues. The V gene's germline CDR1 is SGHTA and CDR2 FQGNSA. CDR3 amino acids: CASSLSENTEAFF. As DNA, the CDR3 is TGTGCCAGCAGCTTATCAGAGAACACTGAAGCTTTCTTT. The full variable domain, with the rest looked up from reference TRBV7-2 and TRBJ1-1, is GAGVSQSPSNKVTEKGKDVELRCDPISGHTALYWYRQSLGQGLEFLIYFQGNSAPDKSGLPSDRFSAERTGGSVSTLTIQRTQQEDSAVYLCASSLSENTEAFFGQGTRLTVV.

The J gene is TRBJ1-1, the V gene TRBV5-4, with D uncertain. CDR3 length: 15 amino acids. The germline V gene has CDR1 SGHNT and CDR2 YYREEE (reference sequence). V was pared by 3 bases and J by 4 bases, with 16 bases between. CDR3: CASSWEGGGTTEAFF. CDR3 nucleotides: TGTGCCAGCAGCTGGGAGGGAGGAGGTACCACTGAAGCTTTCTTT.

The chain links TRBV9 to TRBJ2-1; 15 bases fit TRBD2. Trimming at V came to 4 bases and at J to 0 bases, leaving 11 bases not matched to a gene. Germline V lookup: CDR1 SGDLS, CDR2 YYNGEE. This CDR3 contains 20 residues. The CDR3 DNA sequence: TGTGCCAGCAGCCCTCAGGGACTAGCGGGAGGCCCCGTCTCCTACAATGAGCAGTTCTTC. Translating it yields CASSPQGLAGGPVSYNEQFF.

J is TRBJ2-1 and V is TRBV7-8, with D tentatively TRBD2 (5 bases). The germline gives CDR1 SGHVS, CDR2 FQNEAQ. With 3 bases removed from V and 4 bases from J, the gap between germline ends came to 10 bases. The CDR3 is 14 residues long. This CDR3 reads CASSFGGLYNEQFF. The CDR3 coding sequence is TGTGCCAGCAGCTTCGGTGGACTTTACAATGAGCAGTTCTTC.

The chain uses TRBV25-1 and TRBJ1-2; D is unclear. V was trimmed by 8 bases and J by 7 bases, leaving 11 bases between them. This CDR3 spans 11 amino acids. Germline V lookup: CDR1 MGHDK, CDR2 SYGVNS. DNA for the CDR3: TGTGCCAGCGCCGGACTGGGTGGCTACACCTTC. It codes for CASAGLGGYTF.

The CDR3 nucleotides read TGTGCCAGCAGCACGCTGACAGTTAACTATGGCTACACCTTC. Translated, it gives CASSTLTVNYGYTF. V gene TRBV5-4 combines with J gene TRBJ1-2, with D possibly matching TRBD1 (5 bases). CDR1 is SGHNT, CDR2 YYREEE, per germline (reference sequence). CDR3 length equals 14 residues. V was pared by 4 bases and J by 1 base, with 11 bases between.

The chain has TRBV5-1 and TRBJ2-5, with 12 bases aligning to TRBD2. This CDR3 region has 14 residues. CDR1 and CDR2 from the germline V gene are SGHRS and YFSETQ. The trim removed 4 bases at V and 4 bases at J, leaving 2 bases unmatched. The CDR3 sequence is CASSRLAGAETQYF. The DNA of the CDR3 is TGCGCCAGCAGCCGACTAGCGGGGGCAGAGACCCAGTACTTC.

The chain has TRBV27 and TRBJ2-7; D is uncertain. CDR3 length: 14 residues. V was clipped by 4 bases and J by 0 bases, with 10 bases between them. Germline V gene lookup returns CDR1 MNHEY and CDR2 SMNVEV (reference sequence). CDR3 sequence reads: CASSSHRGSYEQYF. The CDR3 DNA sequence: TGTGCCAGCAGTTCACACCGCGGCTCCTACGAGCAGTACTTC.

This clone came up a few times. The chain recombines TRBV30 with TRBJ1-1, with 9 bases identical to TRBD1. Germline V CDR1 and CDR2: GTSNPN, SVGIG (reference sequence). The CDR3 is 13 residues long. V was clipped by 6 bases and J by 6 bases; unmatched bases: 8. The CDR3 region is CACAGTGRAEAFF. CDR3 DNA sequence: TGTGCCTGTGCCGGGACAGGGAGGGCTGAAGCTTTCTTT.

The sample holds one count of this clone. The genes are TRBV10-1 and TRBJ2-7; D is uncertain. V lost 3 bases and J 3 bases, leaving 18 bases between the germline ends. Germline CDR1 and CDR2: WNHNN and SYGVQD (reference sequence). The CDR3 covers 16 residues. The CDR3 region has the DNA TGCGCCAGCAGTGATTATAAGGCGTCCTGGGGCTACGAGCAGTACTTC. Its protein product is CASSDYKASWGYEQYF.

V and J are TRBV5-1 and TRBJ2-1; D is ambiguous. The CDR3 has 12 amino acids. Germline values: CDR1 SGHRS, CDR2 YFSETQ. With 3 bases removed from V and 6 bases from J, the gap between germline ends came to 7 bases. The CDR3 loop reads CASSSRFNEQFF. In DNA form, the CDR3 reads TGCGCCAGCAGCTCTAGATTCAATGAGCAGTTCTTC. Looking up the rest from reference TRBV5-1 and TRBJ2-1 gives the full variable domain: KAGVTQTPRYLIKTRGQQVTLSCSPISGHRSVSWYQQTPGQGLQFLFEYFSETQRNKGNFPGRFSGRQFSNSRSEMNVSTLELGDSALYLCASSSRFNEQFFGPGTRLTVL.

CDR3 DNA: TGTGCCAGCGGCCCCGGCGGGTACGAGCAGTACTTC. It codes for CASGPGGYEQYF. This sequence joins TRBV27 and TRBJ2-7; tentative D call: TRBD2 (5 bases). Trimming removed 8 bases from V and 4 bases from J, with 12 bases in between. Germline CDR1 MNHEY, CDR2 SMNVEV (reference sequence). This CDR3 is 12 amino acids long.

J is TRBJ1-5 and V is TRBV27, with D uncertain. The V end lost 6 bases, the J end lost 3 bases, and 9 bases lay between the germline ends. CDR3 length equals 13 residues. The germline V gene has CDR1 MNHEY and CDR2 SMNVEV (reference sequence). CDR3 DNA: TGTGCCAGCAGAACGGGTAACAATCAGCCCCAGCATTTT. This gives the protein CASRTGNNQPQHF.

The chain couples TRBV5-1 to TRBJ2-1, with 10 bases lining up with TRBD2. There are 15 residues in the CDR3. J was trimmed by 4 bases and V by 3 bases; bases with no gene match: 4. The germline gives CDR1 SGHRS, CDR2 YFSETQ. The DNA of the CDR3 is TGCGCCAGCAGCTCGACTAGCGGGCTATACAATGAGCAGTTCTTC. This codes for CASSSTSGLYNEQFF.

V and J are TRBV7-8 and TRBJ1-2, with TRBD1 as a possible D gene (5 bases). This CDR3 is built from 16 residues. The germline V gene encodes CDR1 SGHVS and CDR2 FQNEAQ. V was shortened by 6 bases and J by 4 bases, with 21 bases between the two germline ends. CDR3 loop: CASSSRDSRYSYGYTF. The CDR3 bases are TGTGCCAGCAGTTCCAGGGACTCACGATATTCCTATGGCTACACCTTC.

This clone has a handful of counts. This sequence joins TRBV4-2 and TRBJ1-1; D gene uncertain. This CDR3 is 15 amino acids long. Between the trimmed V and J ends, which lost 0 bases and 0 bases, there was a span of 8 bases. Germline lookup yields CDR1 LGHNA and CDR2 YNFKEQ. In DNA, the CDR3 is TGTGCCAGCAGCCAAGAGCAGGCCTTGAACACTGAAGCTTTCTTT. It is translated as CASSQEQALNTEAFF.

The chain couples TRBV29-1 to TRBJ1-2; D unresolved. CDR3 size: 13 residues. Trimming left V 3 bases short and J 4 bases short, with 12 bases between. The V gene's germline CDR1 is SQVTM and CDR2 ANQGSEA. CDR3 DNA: TGCAGCGTTGATACGGGTAGGAGCTATGGCTACACCTTC. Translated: CSVDTGRSYGYTF.

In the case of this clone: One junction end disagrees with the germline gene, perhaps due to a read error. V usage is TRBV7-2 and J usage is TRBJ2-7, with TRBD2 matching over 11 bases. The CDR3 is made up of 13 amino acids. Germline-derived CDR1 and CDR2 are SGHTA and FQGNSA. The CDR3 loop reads CASSLGGIGTSGF. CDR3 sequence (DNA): TGTGCCAGCAGCTTAGGTGGGATAGGGACTAGCGGATTC.

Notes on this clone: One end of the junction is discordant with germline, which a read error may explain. In nucleotides, the CDR3 is TGCGCCAGCAGTTCGGGACCCCCCTCCTACGATGAGCAGTTCTTC. This sequence encodes CASSSGPPSYDEQFF. The V gene is TRBV4-3, the J gene TRBJ2-1; D possibly uses TRBD1 or TRBD2 (5 bases each). This CDR3 has 15 amino acids. Looked up from germline, CDR1 is LGHNA and CDR2 is YSLEER.

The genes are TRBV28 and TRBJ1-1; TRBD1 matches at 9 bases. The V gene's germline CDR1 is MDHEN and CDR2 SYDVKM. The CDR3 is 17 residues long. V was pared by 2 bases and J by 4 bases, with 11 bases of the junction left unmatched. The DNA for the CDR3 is TGTGCCAGCAGTTTAGGATTTACAGGGGGCGCGAGCACTGAAGCTTTCTTT. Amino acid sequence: CASSLGFTGGASTEAFF. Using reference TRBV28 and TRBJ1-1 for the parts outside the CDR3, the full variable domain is DVKVTQSSRYLVKRTGEKVFLECVQDMDHENMFWYRQDPGLGLRLIYFSYDVKMKEKGDIPEGYSVSREKKERFSLILESASTNQTSMYLCASSLGFTGGASTEAFFGQGTRLTVV.

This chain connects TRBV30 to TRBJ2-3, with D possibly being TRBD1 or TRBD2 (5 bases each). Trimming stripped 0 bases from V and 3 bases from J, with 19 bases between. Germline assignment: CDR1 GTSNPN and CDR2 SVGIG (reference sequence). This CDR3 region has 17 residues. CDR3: CAWSVLVGAVRTDTQYF. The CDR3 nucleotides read TGTGCCTGGAGTGTACTCGTCGGGGCCGTCAGAACAGATACGCAGTATTTT.